The 20 T cell receptor beta chains below come from one sample, sequenced in a study of post-analysis software for immune sequencing data. Study outcomes and limitations: The study found TRBV5-6, TRBV5-1 and TRBV20-1 among 5 or 6 TRBV segments more frequent in patients than controls.

These receptors are not linked to any known antigen. Libraries were made from TCR beta cDNA, and they carried unique molecular identifiers. TCRdb redid the calling of the PCR reads with MiXCR, one entry per CDR3 protein. The data show approximately 630,000 distinct CDR3 sequences, roughly three fifths seen once. Sequenced sample: blood. These receptors were taken from a girl aged 2 to 10 with multiple sclerosis.

The rearrangement joins TRBV29-1 to TRBJ1-2, with D perhaps TRBD1 (5 bases). This CDR3 region has 13 residues. Trimming stripped 7 bases from V and 4 bases from J, with 16 bases between. Germline V gene sequence: CDR1 SQVTM, CDR2 ANQGSEA. CDR3 in amino acids: CSGVPTAGYGYTF. DNA for the CDR3: TGCAGCGGAGTCCCGACAGCCGGCTATGGCTACACCTTC.

DNA for the CDR3: TGCGCCAGCAGCTGGGAGGCCAGGGGGTACCAAGAGACCCAGTACTTC. Its protein is CASSWEARGYQETQYF. This sequence joins TRBV5-1 and TRBJ2-5, with D tentatively TRBD1 (7 bases). The germline V gene encodes CDR1 SGHRS and CDR2 YFSETQ. The CDR3 covers 16 residues. With 3 bases removed from V and 0 bases from J, the gap between germline ends came to 15 bases.

V and J are TRBV6-2 or TRBV6-3 and TRBJ2-3; 8 nucleotides align to TRBD1. The CDR3 spans 15 residues. Germline V gene data show CDR1 as MNHEY and CDR2 as SVGEGT. With 5 bases clipped from V and 2 bases from J, the junction kept 6 bases outside the gene matches. Here the CDR3 reads CASSRQGRSTDTQYF. CDR3 bases: TGTGCCAGCAGTCGACAGGGGCGTTCCACAGATACGCAGTATTTT.

This clonotype was observed once. V is TRBV7-9 and J is TRBJ2-7; 8 bases are a match to TRBD2. Germline V CDR1 and CDR2: SEHNR, FQNEAQ (reference sequence). Trimming cost V 2 bases and J 2 bases; bases outside gene matches: 11. This CDR3 has 17 residues. CDR3 DNA sequence: TGTGCCAGCAGCTTACCCTCAGGAGCGGGAGCCACCTACGAGCAGTACTTC. Amino acids: CASSLPSGAGATYEQYF.

V gene TRBV2 combines with J gene TRBJ2-3; maybe TRBD2 (6 bases). Trimming took off 10 bases at V and 2 bases at J, with 22 bases between the two ends. The CDR3 has 16 residues. Germline CDR1 SNHLY, CDR2 FYNNEI. The CDR3: CATLTGTGKDTDTQYF. CDR3 DNA: TGTGCCACCCTCACCGGGACTGGAAAGGACACAGATACGCAGTATTTT.

The chain has TRBV6-5 and TRBJ2-5; TRBD2 might be the D (5 bases). Trimming removed 10 bases at V and 5 bases at J, with 20 bases between. CDR3 size: 14 residues. Per germline, CDR1 MNHEY and CDR2 SVGAGI. CDR3 protein: CATDRRGGGETQYF. The CDR3 coding sequence is TGTGCCACCGACCGACGGGGTGGCGGGGAGACCCAGTACTTC.

The chain combines TRBV20-1 with TRBJ2-5; 7 bases are a match to TRBD1. Germline CDR1 is DFQATT and CDR2 is SNEGSKA (reference sequence). The CDR3 is 13 amino acids. The V and J ends lost 1 base and 5 bases, in that order; junction bases with no gene match: 4. CDR3 amino acids: CSARGQGVETQYF. DNA for the CDR3: TGCAGTGCTAGAGGTCAGGGGGTTGAGACCCAGTACTTC.

V and J are TRBV5-1 and TRBJ2-6, with 8 bases lining up with TRBD1. CDR3 length: 16 residues. CDR1 SGHRS and CDR2 YFSETQ come from the germline V gene. V lost 1 base, J lost 4 bases, and 4 bases stayed unmatched. The CDR3 DNA follows: TGCGCCAGCAGCTTGCAGGGGGCCACAGGGGCCAACGTCCTGACTTTC. Amino acid sequence: CASSLQGATGANVLTF.

The genes are TRBV29-1 and TRBJ1-2; 8 bases match TRBD1. This CDR3 region has 13 residues. Per the germline V gene, CDR1 is SQVTM and CDR2 is ANQGSEA. The junction had 11 bases not matched to a gene; V was cut back by 7 bases and J by 7 bases. CDR3 region: CSAEDRASGGYTF. CDR3 coding DNA: TGCAGCGCCGAGGACAGGGCCTCGGGTGGCTACACCTTC.

The V gene is TRBV29-1, the J gene TRBJ2-3, with D possibly being TRBD2 (6 bases). Germline assignment: CDR1 SQVTM and CDR2 ANQGSEA. V shed 3 bases and J shed 4 bases, with 17 bases lying between them. The CDR3 runs 15 residues. CDR3 coding DNA: TGCAGCGTTGAGGGCGGGGATCCCGTCTCAGATACGCAGTATTTT. Translated: CSVEGGDPVSDTQYF.

This rearrangement joins TRBV2 to TRBJ2-7; maybe TRBD1 (6 bases). The DNA end favors TRBJ2-5, so the J call may be wrong. The CDR3 consists of 13 residues. Per the germline V gene, CDR1 is SNHLY and CDR2 is FYNNEI. The CDR3 DNA sequence: TGTGCCAGCAGTGGGGGGCCGGCAAAGACCCAGTACTTC. It codes for CASSGGPAKTQYF.

This clonotype was detected only once. The CDR3 nucleotides are TGTGCCAGCAGCTTAGGGACAGAAGAATTCACAGATACGCAGTATTTT. Amino acid sequence: CASSLGTEEFTDTQYF. The J gene is TRBJ2-3, the V gene TRBV7-9, with D maybe TRBD1 (6 bases). V was pared by 1 base and J by 2 bases, with 13 bases between. The CDR3 is made up of 16 amino acids. Germline V gene lookup returns CDR1 SEHNR and CDR2 FQNEAQ (reference sequence).

The rearrangement uses TRBV4-1 and TRBJ2-2; D call uncertain. Between the trimmed V and J ends, which lost 1 base and 7 bases, there was a span of 10 bases. The germline CDR1 and CDR2 sequences are MGHRA and YSYEKL. The CDR3 spans 14 residues. The CDR3 spells CASSQVQVVGELFF. CDR3 DNA sequence: TGCGCCAGCAGCCAAGTCCAGGTAGTCGGGGAGCTGTTTTTT.

The V gene is TRBV12-3 or TRBV12-4, the J gene TRBJ2-1; D not certain. CDR3 length: 15 amino acids. The V end was cut by 5 bases, the J end by 4 bases, with 15 bases between. Here the CDR3 DNA reads TGTGCCAGCAGTCCTAACTTGCTCCTTTACAATGAGCAGTTCTTC. Its protein is CASSPNLLLYNEQFF.

The chain has TRBV6-5 and TRBJ2-7; D is possibly TRBD1 or TRBD2 (5 bases each). The germline gives CDR1 MNHEY, CDR2 SVGAGI. V shed 0 bases and J shed 6 bases, with 9 bases lying between them. The CDR3 loop spans 13 amino acids. The CDR3 region is CASSYSGEGEQYF. DNA for the CDR3: TGTGCCAGCAGTTACTCGGGGGAAGGCGAGCAGTACTTC.

The J gene is TRBJ2-3, the V gene TRBV28, with D maybe TRBD1 (6 bases). This CDR3 contains 11 residues. V was cut by 3 bases and J by 14 bases, with 12 bases left in between. Germline V gene data show CDR1 as MDHEN and CDR2 as SYDVKM. The DNA for the CDR3 is TGTGCCAGCAGTTTGCTCAGCAGGGGGTATTTT. The encoded protein is CASSLLSRGYF.

The chain carries TRBV12-3 or TRBV12-4 and TRBJ2-2; D is tentatively TRBD1 or TRBD2 (7 bases each). The germline V and J ends were trimmed by 4 bases and 5 bases, with 14 bases remaining between them. The CDR3 runs 15 residues. The CDR3 reads CASSSRQGGTGELFF. Written as DNA, the CDR3 is TGTGCCAGCAGTTCCCGACAGGGAGGGACCGGGGAGCTGTTTTTT.

V usage is TRBV20-1 and J usage is TRBJ2-7; possibly TRBD1 for D (6 bases). The assigned J gene may be wrong: the sequence end matches TRBJ2-5 better. The CDR3 is 14 residues long. Germline CDR1 reads DFQATT; CDR2 reads SNEGSKA (reference sequence). Here the CDR3 DNA reads TGCAGTGCTCCACCACAGGGCCTGGAAGAGACCCAGTACTTC. It yields the protein CSAPPQGLEETQYF.

The rearrangement links TRBV20-1 to TRBJ2-7, with 12 bases matching TRBD2. Germline CDR1 is DFQATT and CDR2 is SNEGSKA (reference sequence). The CDR3 loop spans 13 amino acids. J gave up 3 bases and V 3 bases, and 0 bases lay outside the gene matches. The DNA for the CDR3 is TGCAGTGCTAGGACTAGCGGGAGCTACGAGCAGTACTTC. Protein: CSARTSGSYEQYF.

The chain has TRBV29-1 and TRBJ1-1, with D possibly being TRBD1 (5 bases). Germline-derived CDR1 and CDR2 are SQVTM and ANQGSEA. This CDR3 spans 14 amino acids. Trimming took 4 bases from V and 1 from J, leaving 13 bases between them. The CDR3 DNA sequence: TGCAGCGTTGTCGGCCATCAGGGGAACACTGAAGCTTTCTTT. It codes for CSVVGHQGNTEAFF.